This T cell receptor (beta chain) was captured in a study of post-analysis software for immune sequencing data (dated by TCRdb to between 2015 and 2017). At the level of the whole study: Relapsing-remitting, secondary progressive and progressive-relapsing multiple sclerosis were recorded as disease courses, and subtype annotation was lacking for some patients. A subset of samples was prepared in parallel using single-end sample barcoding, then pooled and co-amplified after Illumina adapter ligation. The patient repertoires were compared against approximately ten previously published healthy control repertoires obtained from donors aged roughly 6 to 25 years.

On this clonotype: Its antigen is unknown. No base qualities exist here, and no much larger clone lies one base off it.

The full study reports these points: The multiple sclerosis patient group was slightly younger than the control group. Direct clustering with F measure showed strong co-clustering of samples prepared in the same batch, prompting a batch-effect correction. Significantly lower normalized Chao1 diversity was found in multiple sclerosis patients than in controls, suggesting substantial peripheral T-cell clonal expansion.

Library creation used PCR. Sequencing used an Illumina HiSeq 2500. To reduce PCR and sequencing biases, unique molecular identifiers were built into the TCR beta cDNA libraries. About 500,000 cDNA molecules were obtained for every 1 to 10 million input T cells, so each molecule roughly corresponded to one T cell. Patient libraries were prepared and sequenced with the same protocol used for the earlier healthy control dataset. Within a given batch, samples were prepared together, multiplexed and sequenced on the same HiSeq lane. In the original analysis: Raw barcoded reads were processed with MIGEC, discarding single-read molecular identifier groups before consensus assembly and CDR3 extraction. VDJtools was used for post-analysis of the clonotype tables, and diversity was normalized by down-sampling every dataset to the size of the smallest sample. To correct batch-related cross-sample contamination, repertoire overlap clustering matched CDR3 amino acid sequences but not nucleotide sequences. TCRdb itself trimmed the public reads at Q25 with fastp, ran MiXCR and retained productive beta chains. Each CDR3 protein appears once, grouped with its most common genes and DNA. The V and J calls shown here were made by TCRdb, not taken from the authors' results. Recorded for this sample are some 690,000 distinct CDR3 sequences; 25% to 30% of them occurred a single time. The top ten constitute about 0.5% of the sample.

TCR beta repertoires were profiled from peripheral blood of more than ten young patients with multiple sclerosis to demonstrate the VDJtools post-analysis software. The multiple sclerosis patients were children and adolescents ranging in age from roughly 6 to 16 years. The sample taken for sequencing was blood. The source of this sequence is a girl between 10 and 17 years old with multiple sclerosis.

At the DNA level, the sequence is TGCAGTGCTAAGGAGGCCCACAATGAGCAGTTCTTC. Its translation reads: CSAKEAHNEQFF. The chain is encoded by TRBV20-1 joined to TRBJ2-1; matching of 5 bases hints at TRBD2 as the D gene. Trimming takes 4 bases from V and 5 bases from J, and the germline ends sit 9 bases apart. CDR1 DFQATT and CDR2 SNEGSKA are derived from the germline V gene (reference sequence). Inclusive of the bounding cysteine and phenylalanine, the CDR3 is 12 residues long. Only the CDR3 DNA stays, 36 bases, in frame from base 1.